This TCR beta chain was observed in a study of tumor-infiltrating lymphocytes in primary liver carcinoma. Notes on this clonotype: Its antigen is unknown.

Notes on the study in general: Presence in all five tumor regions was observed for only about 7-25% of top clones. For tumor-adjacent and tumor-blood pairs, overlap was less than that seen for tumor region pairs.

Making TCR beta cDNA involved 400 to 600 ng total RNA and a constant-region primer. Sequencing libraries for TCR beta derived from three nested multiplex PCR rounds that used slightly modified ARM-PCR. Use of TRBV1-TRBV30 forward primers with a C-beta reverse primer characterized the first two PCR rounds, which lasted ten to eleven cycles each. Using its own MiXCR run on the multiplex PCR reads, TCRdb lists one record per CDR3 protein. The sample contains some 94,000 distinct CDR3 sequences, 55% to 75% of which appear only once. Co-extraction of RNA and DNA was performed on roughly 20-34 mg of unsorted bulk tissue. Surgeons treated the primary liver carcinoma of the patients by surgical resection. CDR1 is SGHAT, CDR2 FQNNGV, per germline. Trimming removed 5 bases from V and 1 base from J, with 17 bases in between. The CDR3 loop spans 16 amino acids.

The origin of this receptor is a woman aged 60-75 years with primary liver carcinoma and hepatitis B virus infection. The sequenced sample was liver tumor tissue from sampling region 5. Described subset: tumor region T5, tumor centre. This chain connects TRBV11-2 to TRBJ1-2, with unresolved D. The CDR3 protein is CASSLTTGSDNYGYTF. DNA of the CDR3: TGTGCCAGCAGCCTTACTACGGGGTCTGATAACTATGGCTACACCTTC.